This TCR beta chain was observed in a study of post-analysis software for immune sequencing data. Study at large: Recorded disease courses covered relapsing-remitting, secondary progressive and progressive-relapsing multiple sclerosis. Some patients had no subtype annotation.

Unmatched junction bases numbered 8, after V lost 2 bases and J lost 5 bases. The CDR3 runs to 15 residues. In germline, CDR1 is SGHTA, CDR2 FQGNSA. Unique molecular identifiers were carried by the TCR beta cDNA libraries. Approximately 550,000 cDNA molecules came from roughly 0.93 to 9.6 million T cells. TCRdb recomputed calls from the PCR reads with MiXCR, one row per CDR3 protein. This table holds about 150,000 distinct CDR3 sequences, about 29% found once. The study, taken as a whole, reports: Samples from a shared batch, those prepared together, strongly co-clustered by F measure. Diversity measured as normalized Chao1 was significantly lower in multiple sclerosis patients than in controls. In patients, TRBV5-6, TRBV5-1 and TRBV20-1 belonged to five TRBV segments found more frequently than in controls.

Notes on this clonotype: The antigen is unknown. This may stem from a read error, because a much larger clone lies one nucleotide away.

This chain connects TRBV7-2 to TRBJ2-5; 7 nucleotides align to TRBD2. The clonotype comes from a girl aged 10-17 years with multiple sclerosis. The sample taken for sequencing was blood. The CDR3 sequence is CASSLPVGGRETQYF. CDR3 sequence (DNA): TGTGCCAGCAGCTTACCAGTGGGAGGGAGGGAGACCCAGTACTTC.